This T cell receptor beta chain comes out of a study of shared clonotypes between healthy human individuals (TCRdb year 2020). Some background on the complete study: A couple of women and a few men aged 18 to 49 years were included in the cohort. Different laboratories and diverse techniques were used to prepare libraries and sequence TCR repertoires, to increase sequencing depth and limit assay-specific biases. To estimate repertoire size and how much clonotypes are shared between individuals, the study performed deep sequencing of blood TCR repertoires from 4 to 6 healthy adults. Between about 0.8 and 9 billion PBMCs per donor were obtained by leukapheresis. For each donor, CD4 naive and CD4 memory were each run on three plates, CD8 naive on two plates, and CD8 memory on one plate.

With respect to this clone: The clone's antigen remains unknown. One base away there is no much larger clone; base qualities are not given.

Using the deep immunoSEQ assay, multiplex PCR amplified TCR CDR3 regions from genomic DNA. Extracted genomic DNA from each cell subset was spread evenly across all wells of several immunoSEQ 96-well plates, with each plate serving as a replicate. Each replicate PCR for sorted subsets received roughly 0.2 ug genomic DNA, equal to some 32,000 T cell genomes. Purified libraries were measured with a Qubit 3.0 fluorometer, size-checked on a Bioanalyzer 2100, and measured again with the KAPA Library Quantification kit. Every immunoSEQ 96-well plate was sequenced on a dedicated single-read 150-cycle Illumina NextSeq 550 flow cell. The authors processed their data as follows. The immunoSEQ output contained only junctional sequences without quality scores, so filtering could not match that applied to full-length reads. To assign V/J genes and CDR3, sequences were annotated against IMGT germline references using PyIR, a Python wrapper for IgBLAST v1.9. Reads were removed for weak V/J assignments (E-value above 1e-6), missing CDR3, stop codons, out-of-frame junctions, or ambiguous translated residues. V3J clonotypes were defined by identical inferred V gene, J gene, and CDR3 amino acid sequence. Percentage overlap between repertoires was computed as shared unique clonotypes divided by the size of the smaller repertoire. Repertoire richness was assessed with RTK rarefaction, the Chao1 estimator, and Recon v2.1 estimates of unobserved clonotypes. OLGA was used to compute generation probabilities for all TCRbeta clonotypes that the gDNA method yielded from a handful of donors. TCRdb mirrors the immuneACCESS table, restricted to in-frame sequences. Some clones are absent from its copies; in checked studies, under half trace to an unresolved V gene, and the reason for the others is unknown. V and J calls and clone size are copied from that table; D and trimming were computed from the DNA. Here the sample has around 2.3 million clones; approximately 95% occur a single time. The top ten clonotypes cover roughly 0.13% of the sample.

The paper's findings and limits, for the study overall: Higher generation probabilities were observed for clonotypes shared by all four sorted-subset donors than for non-shared clonotypes. The genetic and exposure-history diversity represented was limited by the small number of donors. Larger estimated clonotype richness was generally found for naive subsets than for memory subsets. Pairwise subsampling led to the expectation that sequencing depth would affect the degree of clonotype sharing among donors. Sampling was restricted to blood, and TCR repertoires in tissue are likely to differ from TCR repertoires in blood. Rarefaction of sorted-subset datasets indicated incomplete sequencing despite the large sequencing depth. Sharing across a few donors was observed for about 5% of naive CD4, over 3% of naive CD8, 2% to 2.5% of memory CD4, and about 0.4% of memory CD8 clonotypes.

The CDR3, cysteine through phenylalanine, is 16 amino acids long. The kept DNA is CDR3 alone, 48 bases in frame from the first base. The CDR1 and CDR2 encoded by the germline V gene are SGHRS and YFSETQ. V is clipped by 0 bases and J by 6 bases, and the sequence between their germline boundaries is 18 bases long. The donors were healthy, HIV-negative adults with no recently reported acute infections or vaccinations. Only Caucasian adults living in Nashville, Tennessee, USA were represented among the donors. CD4+ T cells were enriched by magnetic negative selection; naive cells were then positively selected on CD45RA, and the negative fraction formed the memory subset. Blood was collected by leukapheresis, and PBMCs were isolated by Ficoll-Histopaque density gradient centrifugation and then cryopreserved in liquid nitrogen vapor phase. Analytical flow cytometry was used to check the purity and quantity of each magnetically sorted T cell population. Genomic DNA was isolated from every sorted fraction and measured by UV absorbance on a Nanodrop 2000c.

This sequence originates from a young man in good health. Recombination linked TRBV5-1 to TRBJ2-5; 5 matching bases give a weak D call of TRBD1. The sample was naive CD4+ T cells sorted from blood. The sample's cell subset or site label, decoded: CD45RA+ positively selected. The nucleotide sequence is TGCGCCAGCAGCTTGGAACCGACAGTTGGGCTCAAGACCCAGTACTTC. Its translation reads: CASSLEPTVGLKTQYF.